This T cell receptor beta chain was identified in a study of blood T cells in healthy people across ages (dated by TCRdb to between 2015 and 2016). Describing the broader study: In model experiments, roughly one uniquely barcoded TCR beta cDNA molecule per two T cells was captured by template switching. Age-related changes in TCR beta repertoire diversity were measured in the study by deep sequencing normalized with unique cDNA molecular identifiers. Donors were grouped into four age groups: young (average about 15 years), middle-aged (about 40), aged (around 60) and long-lived (just over 80). To avoid experimental bias, donors of different ages were randomly spread across the sequencing lanes. The study analyzed two additional independent replicas of 1 million unique cDNA reads from the same blood draw for two donors, one aged 18 to 30 and one aged 80 or older. General conclusions and limits of the study: Observed TCR beta diversity correlated strongly with the percentage of naive T cells measured by flow cytometry. Conclusive comparison of naive and antigen-experienced compartments was prevented by the profiling of bulk unsorted PBMCs. Compared with the aged group, more naive CD4+ T cells, fewer expanded clones and increased TCR diversity were shown by the long-lived group, suggesting age selection. Donor CMV infection status was unknown, potentially confounding age-related changes in expanded clonotypes. Estimates of total diversity based on one million sequenced T cells were considered lower bounds and underestimates. As age increased, observed TCR beta diversity per million T cells dropped in a roughly linear way, and a significant reduction was already evident by age 40.

In the germline V gene, CDR1 corresponds to SQVTM and CDR2 to ANQGSEA. The V end gives up 4 bases and the J end 5 bases, leaving 6 bases in the junction not matched to a gene. Reading from cysteine to phenylalanine, the CDR3 counts 13 amino acids. Only CDR3 DNA remains: 39 bases, in frame from the first base. The receptor library was made with 5' RACE. Data came from an Illumina HiSeq 2500. A second PCR of about 6 to 12 cycles was performed with a sample-barcoded 5' primer and a J-beta primer mix. Each TCR beta cDNA molecule received a unique molecular identifier from a template-switch 5' adaptor carrying 12 random nucleotides. Each sample yielded at least 2.5 million CDR3-containing paired-end reads. The Mint cDNA synthesis kit, primed by a TRBC-specific oligonucleotide, was used to synthesize first-strand cDNA from all RNA. After uracil-DNA glycosylase treatment, a first 18-cycle PCR used universal primers M1SS and BC2_uni_R on all cDNA. The authors' pipeline ran thus. For normalization, 1 million high-quality reads, each with a distinct molecular identifier, were randomly selected from each sample. Instead of being binned into consensus sequences, reads that shared molecular identifiers were thrown out. MiTCR, run with a Q25 quality threshold and the strictest error-elimination algorithm, handled CDR3 identification, clonotype clustering and error correction. A nonparametric unseen species model with Euler transformation was used to estimate a lower bound on total TCR beta diversity. TCRdb reanalyzed the raw reads on its own, using fastp at Q25 for trimming and MiXCR for clone calling, and kept in-frame beta chains. Records with the same CDR3 protein are collapsed into one entry carrying the most frequent genes and DNA. The authors' filters were not applied to this entry. The sample table shows about 1.6 million distinct CDR3 sequences, and around 36% are seen once. The ten largest make up around 10% of the sample.

This clonotype was picked up a small number of times. The clone's antigen remains unknown. Qualities for individual bases were not recorded, and no much larger clone is one base off. Systemically healthy Caucasian individuals from Russia, some 36 in total and aged about 6 to 95 years, were included as donors. Each donor gave roughly 11 milliliters of peripheral blood, drawn into EDTA-treated Vacutainer tubes. PBMCs were isolated by Ficoll-Paque density-gradient centrifugation, with at least 7 million obtained per sample. Total RNA, at least 6 micrograms per sample, was extracted from PBMCs with Trizol reagent. The percentages of naive CD45RAhigh/CD27high T cells were determined by flow cytometry on a PBMC aliquot from every donor.

This receptor was taken from a woman younger than 45 in good health. The chain employs TRBV29-1 and TRBJ2-5; 8 middle bases align to TRBD1. The sample was blood. At the DNA level, the sequence is TGCAGCGTTGCGACAGGGGTTGTGGAGACCCAGTACTTC. Protein translation: CSVATGVVETQYF.